This record looks at one TCR beta chain sequence and its context. Naive CD8 isolation took CD45RO-negative cells positively selected for CCR7 and excluded terminally differentiated effector memory CD45RA+ cells. Unmatched junction bases numbered 9, after V lost 5 bases and J lost 0 bases. The CDR3 sequence is 16 residues long. Germline lookup yields CDR1 PRHDT and CDR2 FYEKMQ (reference sequence). The sample is drawn from a study of shared clonotypes between healthy human individuals. Template for every sorted-subset replicate PCR totaled 150 to 250 ng DNA, 25,000 to 30,000 T cell genomes. Profiled with immunoSEQ multiplex PCR; TCRdb holds only in-frame clones, not every one. This sample has around 1.9 million clones, with 80% to 95% found just once.

The clonotype comes from a man aged 18 to 29 in good health. Some clones in this sample may be carry-over from other donors' samples. The sample taken for sequencing was naive CD8+ T cells from PBMCs. This chain uses TRBV13 with TRBJ2-7; 8 bases map to TRBD2. The CDR3, as DNA: TGTGCCAGCAGCAGCCCGCGGGGGGAAAGCTCCTACGAGCAGTACTTC. This translates into CASSSPRGESSYEQYF.